This passage covers 17 T cell receptor beta chains from one sample sequenced in a study of blood T cell repertoires in COVID-19. TCRdb's table, derived via immunoSEQ multiplex PCR, lists solely in-frame clones and lacks some. This repertoire shows some 390,000 clones, roughly 86% found once; its top ten account for less than 3.5%. The sample taken for sequencing was peripheral blood. The source is a human donor in a cohort sampled during active COVID-19.

CDR3 region: CASSEGGFRTGELFF. For the CDR3, the DNA is TGTGCCAGCAGTGAAGGGGGCTTTAGGACCGGGGAGCTGTTTTTT. The V call is TRBV2, the J call TRBJ2-2; tentatively, D is TRBD1 (5 bases). This CDR3 region has 15 residues. V gave up 1 base and J gave up 5 bases, with 11 bases separating them. Germline V lookup: CDR1 SNHLY, CDR2 FYNNEI.

The V gene is TRBV5-1, the J gene TRBJ2-5; 9 bases are a match to TRBD1. The J segment lost 2 bases and the V segment lost 3 bases, leaving 8 bases of the junction unmatched. The CDR3 has 16 residues. CDR1 SGHRS and CDR2 YFSETQ come from the germline V gene. CDR3 nucleotides: TGCGCCAGCAGCTCCCCCGGACAGGGGAAACAAGAGACCCAGTACTTC. Encoded protein: CASSSPGQGKQETQYF. Full variable domain (rest looked up from reference TRBV5-1 and TRBJ2-5): KAGVTQTPRYLIKTRGQQVTLSCSPISGHRSVSWYQQTPGQGLQFLFEYFSETQRNKGNFPGRFSGRQFSNSRSEMNVSTLELGDSALYLCASSSPGQGKQETQYFGPGTRLLVL.

The chain employs TRBV6-5 and TRBJ1-3; D not resolved. Trimming removed 7 bases from V and 1 base from J, with 14 bases in between. CDR3 length: 15 amino acids. Germline CDR1 reads MNHEY; CDR2 reads SVGAGI. The CDR3 region is CASIPSELSGNTIYF. The CDR3 coding sequence is TGTGCCAGCATCCCTAGCGAACTGTCTGGAAACACCATATATTTT.

The chain is built from TRBV10-3 and TRBJ1-5; possibly TRBD1 for D (5 bases). Per the germline V gene, CDR1 is ENHRY and CDR2 is SYGVKD. V lost 0 bases and J 7 bases, leaving 7 bases between the germline ends. This CDR3 contains 13 residues. The DNA for the CDR3 is TGTGCCATCAGTGAGTCGTGGGGCCAGCCCCAGCATTTT. This encodes CAISESWGQPQHF.

This rearrangement joins TRBV11-3 to TRBJ2-2; TRBD2 matches 9 bases. The CDR3 has 15 residues. The germline gives CDR1 SGHNT, CDR2 YENEEA. The J segment lost 3 bases and the V segment lost 5 bases, leaving 4 bases of the junction unmatched. This chain's CDR3 is CASSRTSVDTGELFF. The CDR3 DNA sequence: TGTGCCAGCAGCCGGACTAGCGTTGACACCGGGGAGCTGTTTTTT. Complete variable domain (other parts from reference TRBV11-3 and TRBJ2-2): EAGVVQSPRYKIIEKKQPVAFWCNPISGHNTLYWYLQNLGQGPELLIRYENEEAVDDSQLPKDRFSAERLKGVDSTLKIQPAELGDSAVYLCASSRTSVDTGELFFGEGSRLTVL.

The chain has TRBV5-4 and TRBJ2-7, with 9 bases fitting TRBD1. V trimming: 3 bases; J trimming: 3 bases; junction bases outside the gene matches: 7. Germline-derived CDR1 and CDR2 are SGHNT and YYREEE (reference sequence). This CDR3 contains 15 residues. The CDR3 sequence is CASSSGQGTGYEQYF. The CDR3 nucleotides are TGTGCCAGCAGCTCAGGACAGGGGACAGGCTACGAGCAGTACTTC.

The V and J genes are TRBV27 and TRBJ2-1; 7 nucleotides line up with TRBD2. Trimming cost V 4 bases and J 6 bases; bases outside gene matches: 9. The CDR3 runs to 15 residues. Per the germline V gene, CDR1 is MNHEY and CDR2 is SMNVEV (reference sequence). For the CDR3, the DNA is TGTGCCAGCAGTTATTGGGGGGAGGGGATCAATGAGCAGTTCTTC. Its protein product is CASSYWGEGINEQFF.

CDR3 sequence reads: CASSYSSSGAEAFF. CDR3 bases: TGTGCCAGCAGTTACTCGTCCTCAGGCGCTGAAGCTTTCTTT. This rearrangement joins TRBV6-6 to TRBJ1-1, with D unresolved. The V gene's germline CDR1 is MNHNY and CDR2 SVGAGI (reference sequence). The CDR3 is 14 residues long. Trimming removed 0 bases from V and 6 bases from J, with 11 bases in between.

V gene TRBV28 combines with J gene TRBJ2-7; D gene ambiguous. Germline-derived CDR1 and CDR2 are MDHEN and SYDVKM. The CDR3 spans 12 residues. Between the trimmed V and J ends, which lost 3 bases and 5 bases, there was a span of 8 bases. The CDR3 DNA follows: TGTGCCAGCAGTTTGAGTCTGCACGAGCAGTACTTC. This gives the protein CASSLSLHEQYF.

With regard to this clone: Other DNA variants within this sample encode the same CDR3. The rearrangement links TRBV5-1 to TRBJ2-1; D possibly corresponds to TRBD2 (6 bases). This CDR3 region has 13 residues. The V gene lost 4 bases and the J gene lost 5 bases, with 10 bases spanning the gap. The germline gives CDR1 SGHRS, CDR2 YFSETQ. CDR3 nucleotide sequence: TGCGCCAGCAGCCTGGGACTCCACAATGAGCAGTTCTTC. Residues: CASSLGLHNEQFF.

The V gene is TRBV7-9, the J gene TRBJ1-1; D not certain. This CDR3 is 14 amino acids long. Deletions cut 1 base from V and 0 bases from J, with 6 bases between. In germline, CDR1 is SEHNR, CDR2 FQNEAQ (reference sequence). The CDR3 coding sequence is TGTGCCAGCAGCTTAGGCGCGCTGAACACTGAAGCTTTCTTT. Amino acids: CASSLGALNTEAFF. The variable domain in full, completed from reference TRBV7-9 and TRBJ1-1, reads DTGVSQNPRHKITKRGQNVTFRCDPISEHNRLYWYRQTLGQGPEFLTYFQNEAQLEKSRLLSDRFSAERPKGSFSTLEIQRTEQGDSAMYLCASSLGALNTEAFFGQGTRLTVV.

With regard to this clone: Other DNA sequences of this sample code for an identical CDR3. V usage is TRBV19 and J usage is TRBJ2-1; the match to TRBD2 covers 11 bases. V shed 1 base and J 4 bases; nucleotides not matched to a gene: 0. The CDR3 is 15 residues long. Germline values: CDR1 LNHDA, CDR2 SQIVND (reference sequence). DNA for the CDR3: TGTGCCAGTAGTATAGGACTAGCGGGGTACAATGAGCAGTTCTTC. Translation gives CASSIGLAGYNEQFF.

The V and J genes are TRBV2 and TRBJ1-5, with D tentatively TRBD1 (5 bases). Germline CDR1 is SNHLY and CDR2 is FYNNEI. The CDR3 is 15 amino acids. V was clipped by 4 bases and J by 1 base, with 11 bases between them. The CDR3 spells CASSAWQGSNQPQHF. The CDR3, as DNA: TGTGCCAGCAGTGCGTGGCAGGGAAGCAATCAGCCCCAGCATTTT.

This clone came up once. CDR3 sequence: CASSLIRGGTDTQYF. The CDR3 coding sequence is TGTGCCAGCAGCTTGATCCGGGGGGGCACAGATACGCAGTATTTT. This chain joins TRBV5-8 and TRBJ2-3; 7 nucleotides align to TRBD2. Trimming cost V 1 base and J 1 base; bases outside gene matches: 3. Germline V lookup: CDR1 SGHTS, CDR2 YDEGEE. The CDR3 runs to 15 residues.

The table lists this clone with a count of one. This rearrangement joins TRBV7-9 to TRBJ2-2, with 13 positions matching TRBD2. Trimming removed 3 bases from V and 3 bases from J; junction bases left unmatched: 7. This CDR3 is 18 amino acids long. Germline CDR1 is SEHNR and CDR2 is FQNEAQ (reference sequence). CDR3 region: CASSFGGLAGKHTGELFF. CDR3 DNA sequence: TGTGCCAGCAGCTTCGGGGGACTAGCGGGAAAGCACACCGGGGAGCTGTTTTTT.

V and J are TRBV2 and TRBJ1-4; 8 nucleotides match TRBD1. The germline V gene encodes CDR1 SNHLY and CDR2 FYNNEI. The CDR3 sequence is 15 residues long. The V segment lost 3 bases and the J segment 3 bases; nucleotides outside the gene matches: 3. This CDR3 reads CASSDQGAANEKLFF. As DNA, the CDR3 is TGTGCCAGCAGTGACCAGGGGGCCGCTAATGAAAAACTGTTTTTT.

The chain employs TRBV3-1 (or the pseudogene TRBV3-2) and TRBJ1-2; the D gene is possibly TRBD1 (5 bases). The CDR3 is made up of 14 amino acids. Germline V gene data show CDR1 as LGHDT and CDR2 as YNNKEL (reference sequence). The V end was cut by 1 base, the J end by 4 bases, with 10 bases between. In DNA form, the CDR3 reads TGTGCCAGCAGCCAAGGGGGCCCCTCCTATGGCTACACCTTC. It codes for CASSQGGPSYGYTF.